This T cell receptor (beta chain) was obtained from a study of metastatic and nonmetastatic thyroid tumors (dated by TCRdb to between 2020 and 2021). About the study as a whole: Repertoires from peripheral blood and from tumor or nodule tissue samples of malignant and benign thyroid patients were compared.

The method was PCR. Reads for this sample came from an Illumina HiSeq 4000. High-throughput sequencing was used to profile the TCR beta-chain CDR3 region of every patient. In the paper's pipeline: Drawing on CDR3 differences between clinicopathological groups, the researchers built a classifier meant to tell apart patients with distant-metastatic papillary thyroid cancer. The Shannon index was used to measure repertoire diversity, and the Morisita-Horn index was used to measure how similar tumor and blood repertoires were. TCRdb's own reprocessing of the public reads used fastp at Q25 and MiXCR and kept productive beta chains. The V and J calls shown here were made by TCRdb, not taken from the authors' results. The sample table holds roughly 45,000 clones, of which 3.2% were seen once. 7.5% to 10% of the sample belongs to the ten largest clones. The table lists this clone with many counts. The clone's antigen remains unknown. Per-nucleotide qualities are absent, and no much larger clonotype sits a single base away.

From cysteine to phenylalanine, the CDR3 is 13 amino acids long. Only CDR3 DNA is held: 39 bases, read in frame from base 1. A distance of 9 bases separates the germline ends of V and J, which lose 3 bases and 3 bases respectively. From a lookup of the germline V gene (reference sequence), CDR1 and CDR2 are LNHDA and SQIVND. The research as a whole found: In both blood and tumor samples, TCR beta diversity was reported to be significantly higher in malignant tumors than in benign nodules.

Before undergoing thyroid surgery, none of the patients had been given any kind of treatment. Using T-cell receptor beta sequencing, the researchers looked back retrospectively at clinical samples from patients, gathered between about 2012 and 2018. Sequenced sample: blood. The clonotype comes from a female donor with papillary thyroid cancer or a benign thyroid nodule (not recorded which). Some clones in this sample may be carry-over from other donors' samples. The chain is assembled from TRBV19 and TRBJ2-7; a confident D gene designation cannot be given. The CDR3 reads CASSITINYEQYF. The bases read TGTGCCAGTAGTATCACGATTAACTACGAGCAGTACTTC.